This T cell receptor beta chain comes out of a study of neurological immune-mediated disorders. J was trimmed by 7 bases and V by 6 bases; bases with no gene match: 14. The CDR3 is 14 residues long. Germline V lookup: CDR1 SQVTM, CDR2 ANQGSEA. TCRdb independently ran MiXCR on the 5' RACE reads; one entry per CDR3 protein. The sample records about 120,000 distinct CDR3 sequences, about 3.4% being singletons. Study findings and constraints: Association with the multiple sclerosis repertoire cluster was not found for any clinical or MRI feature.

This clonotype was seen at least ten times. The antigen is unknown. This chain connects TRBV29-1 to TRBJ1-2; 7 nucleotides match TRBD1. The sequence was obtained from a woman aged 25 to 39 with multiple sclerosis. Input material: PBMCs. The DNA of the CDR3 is TGCAGCGTCCGCACCGAGACAGGGCTTGGTGGCTACACCTTC. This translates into CSVRTETGLGGYTF.